These T cell receptor beta chains were read from a single sample in a study of cytomegalovirus exposure and HLA in healthy donors. Assay: immunoSEQ multiplex PCR; the TCRdb copy retains only in-frame clones and omits some. The repertoire holds nearly 100,000 clones, with around 69% as singletons. Sequenced: PBMCs. The receptors were sampled from a woman aged 55-75 years in good health and CMV-seropositive. Each CDR3 is given with its conserved first and last residue. The order of the fields is CDR3 protein, CDR3 DNA, V gene, D gene, clone size, J gene. D genes are given only for firm matches. Clone size is not always given. Where it is, it says once, few, many or a class for expanded clones.

CASRAPLGAWTEAFF | TGTGCCAGCAGGGCGCCATTGGGGGCGTGGACTGAAGCTTTCTTT | TRBV6-1 | . | . | TRBJ1-1
CAISLTAGSADTQYF | TGTGCCATCAGTCTAACAGCGGGATCGGCAGATACGCAGTATTTT | TRBV10-3 | TRBD2 | . | TRBJ2-3
CASSTSGYTEAFF | TGTGCCAGCAGCACGAGCGGGTACACTGAAGCTTTCTTT | TRBV5-6 | . | few | TRBJ1-1
CASSLDGTSGYEQYF | TGCGCCAGCAGCTTGGACGGGACTAGCGGCTACGAGCAGTACTTC | TRBV5-1 | TRBD2 | . | TRBJ2-7
CASSLRGLTYEQYF | TGTGCCAGCAGCTTAAGGGGTCTTACCTACGAGCAGTACTTC | TRBV7-2 | . | . | TRBJ2-7
CASSMGPSGRPNTGELFF | TGTGCCAGTAGTATGGGTCCTAGCGGGAGGCCGAACACCGGGGAGCTGTTTTTT | TRBV19 | TRBD2 | . | TRBJ2-2
CASSVGQGITYEQYF | TGTGCCAGCAGCGTAGGACAGGGGATTACCTACGAGCAGTACTTC | TRBV11-2 | TRBD1 | . | TRBJ2-7
CASSPRQVYSYEQYF | TGTGCCAGCAGCCCGAGACAGGTTTACTCCTACGAGCAGTACTTC | TRBV5-8 | . | . | TRBJ2-7
CASSFGRQETQYF | TGTGCCAGCAGCTTTGGCAGACAAGAGACCCAGTACTTC | TRBV11-2 | . | . | TRBJ2-5
CASSTRGGVYEQYF | TGTGCCAGTAGTACGAGGGGGGGAGTCTACGAGCAGTACTTC | TRBV19 | . | . | TRBJ2-7
CASSKGRAGVDWSEQYF | TGTGCCAGCAGTAAAGGGAGGGCGGGAGTTGATTGGTCCGAGCAGTACTTC | TRBV27 | TRBD2 | . | TRBJ2-7
CASETTGVAGELFF | TGTGCCAGCGAGACTACAGGGGTGGCCGGGGAGCTGTTTTTT | TRBV2 | TRBD1 | . | TRBJ2-2
CASSSRAGVNYEQYF | TGTGCCAGCAGCTCAAGAGCGGGAGTTAATTACGAGCAGTACTTC | TRBV7-2 | TRBD2 | . | TRBJ2-7
CASSQSAGGGAYEQYF | TGCGCCAGCAGCCAGTCGGCGGGAGGCGGAGCCTACGAGCAGTACTTC | TRBV4-1 | TRBD2 | many | TRBJ2-7
CAWRNRQGDGNTIYF | TGTGCCTGGAGAAATCGACAGGGTGATGGAAACACCATATATTTT | TRBV30 | TRBD1 | . | TRBJ1-3
CASNRQSDSNQPQHF | TGTGCCAGCAACCGACAGAGTGATAGCAATCAGCCCCAGCATTTT | TRBV6-6 | . | few | TRBJ1-5
CASSLGAKTGNTEAFF | TGTGCCAGCAGCTTAGGGGCCAAGACGGGAAACACTGAAGCTTTCTTT | TRBV7-9 | . | once | TRBJ1-1
CASSRGLAGIQETQYF | TGCGCCAGCAGCCGGGGACTAGCGGGGATCCAAGAGACCCAGTACTTC | TRBV5-1 | TRBD2 | . | TRBJ2-5
CASSPSGFGTGELFF | TGTGCTAGCAGCCCCTCGGGGTTTGGAACCGGGGAGCTGTTTTTT | TRBV7-7 | . | . | TRBJ2-2
CASSDTSNQPQHF | TGTGCCAGTAGCGACACTTCCAATCAGCCCCAGCATTTT | TRBV19 | . | few | TRBJ1-5
CASSLQDSSYNSPLHF | TGTGCCAGCAGTTTACAGGACAGCTCCTATAATTCACCCCTCCACTTT | TRBV28 | . | few | TRBJ1-6
CSLGVGEQFF | TGCAGTCTGGGAGTCGGTGAGCAGTTCTTC | TRBV20-1 | . | many | TRBJ2-1
CASSPRDRGSNQPQHF | TGTGCCAGTTCCCCCCGGGACAGGGGATCTAATCAGCCCCAGCATTTT | TRBV19 | TRBD1 | . | TRBJ1-5
CASRQGAITDTQYF | TGCGCCAGCCGACAGGGGGCTATCACAGATACGCAGTATTTT | TRBV4-1 | TRBD1 | . | TRBJ2-3
CASTWDRVSYEQYF | TGTGCCAGCACGTGGGACAGGGTCTCCTACGAGCAGTACTTC | TRBV2 | TRBD1 | . | TRBJ2-7
CAIRTDKTQETQYF | TGTGCCATCAGAACCGACAAGACCCAAGAGACCCAGTACTTC | TRBV10-3 | . | . | TRBJ2-5
CASSLTGGHPSTDTQYF | TGTGCCAGCAGCTTAACCGGCGGGCATCCGAGCACAGATACGCAGTATTTT | TRBV7-3 | . | . | TRBJ2-3
CASSQDHLGAYEQYF | TGCGCCAGCAGCCAAGATCACCTGGGAGCCTACGAGCAGTACTTC | TRBV4-1 | . | few | TRBJ2-7
CASSLAGGWTDTQYF | TGTGCCAGCAGCTTGGCCGGGGGATGGACAGATACGCAGTATTTT | TRBV5-6 | . | . | TRBJ2-3
CASSLDERDTQYF | TGTGCCAGCAGCCTCGACGAGCGGGATACGCAGTATTTT | TRBV7-9 | . | many | TRBJ2-3
CASSLGAVKETQYF | TGTGCCAGCAGCTTAGGGGCCGTCAAAGAGACCCAGTACTTC | TRBV7-9 | . | . | TRBJ2-5
CASSTILGSAVQPPPRFF | TGTGCCAGTAGTACCATTTTGGGGAGCGCAGTCCAACCCCCCCCGCGGTTCTTC | TRBV19 | . | once | TRBJ2-1
CASSLGTSPDNEQFF | TGTGCCAGCAGCTTAGGGACTAGCCCAGACAATGAGCAGTTCTTC | TRBV7-3 | TRBD2 | . | TRBJ2-1
CASSPLAGDFNEQFF | TGTGCCAGCAGTCCACTAGCGGGAGATTTTAATGAGCAGTTCTTC | TRBV2 | TRBD2 | . | TRBJ2-1
CASRLGQLEAQHF | TGTGCCAGCAGACTAGGACAGCTAGAGGCCCAGCATTTT | TRBV28 | . | . | TRBJ1-5
CASSLVAGGYEQYF | TGTGCCAGCAGCTTAGTAGCGGGAGGGTACGAGCAGTACTTC | TRBV11-2 | TRBD2 | once | TRBJ2-7
CATSRGPQLADTQYF | TGTGCCACCAGCAGAGGTCCCCAACTAGCGGATACGCAGTATTTT | TRBV15 | TRBD2 | . | TRBJ2-3
CATAGLADTYEQYF | TGTGCCACCGCGGGACTAGCGGATACCTACGAGCAGTACTTC | TRBV6-5 | TRBD2 | few | TRBJ2-7
CASSFFRGAKEQYF | TGTGCCAGCAGTTTTTTCAGGGGGGCCAAAGAGCAGTACTTC | TRBV28 | . | . | TRBJ2-7
CASSPRGGQGGTEAFF | TGTGCCAGCAGCCCCAGAGGGGGACAGGGGGGCACTGAAGCTTTCTTT | TRBV28 | TRBD1 | . | TRBJ1-1
CASSPRQGKGAEAFF | TGTGCCAGCAGCCCCCGACAGGGAAAGGGCGCTGAAGCTTTCTTT | TRBV7-3 | TRBD1 | . | TRBJ1-1
CASSLKGGGNNEQFF | TGTGCCAGCAGCTTGAAAGGGGGAGGGAACAATGAGCAGTTCTTC | TRBV5-4 | . | . | TRBJ2-1
CASSLSTGWNTGELFF | TGTGCCAGCAGCTTGTCGACAGGGTGGAACACCGGGGAGCTGTTTTTT | TRBV5-4 | TRBD1 | . | TRBJ2-2
CASSVAGGLQETQYF | TGTGCCAGCAGCGTAGCCGGGGGACTACAAGAGACCCAGTACTTC | TRBV9 | TRBD2 | . | TRBJ2-5
CASSNRGRKNIQYF | TGTGCCAGCAGCAACAGGGGGCGCAAAAACATTCAGTACTTC | TRBV7-9 | TRBD1 | . | TRBJ2-4
CASSSHGLAGTQDEQFF | TGTGCCAGCAGCTCCCATGGACTAGCGGGAACTCAGGATGAGCAGTTCTTC | TRBV7-9 | TRBD2 | . | TRBJ2-1
CASSGGVSLTDTQYF | TGTGCCAGCAGTGGCGGGGTCTCACTCACAGATACGCAGTATTTT | TRBV27 | . | . | TRBJ2-3
CAWSATVRTEAFF | TGTGCCTGGAGTGCGACAGTACGGACTGAAGCTTTCTTT | TRBV30 | . | few | TRBJ1-1
CSVGTDATNEKLFF | TGCAGCGTTGGGACAGACGCAACTAATGAAAAACTGTTTTTT | TRBV29-1 | . | . | TRBJ1-4
CASSTGTANTEAFF | TGTGCCAGCAGCACCGGGACAGCGAACACTGAAGCTTTCTTT | TRBV9 | TRBD1 | . | TRBJ1-1
CASSLKGQTGNTIYF | TGTGCCAGCAGCTTAAAGGGGCAAACTGGAAACACCATATATTTT | TRBV5-4 | . | . | TRBJ1-3
CASSQIGGDYGYTF | TGTGCCAGCAGCCAGATAGGGGGGGACTATGGCTACACCTTC | TRBV13 | . | . | TRBJ1-2
CASSERDSYGYTF | TGTGCCAGCAGTGAGCGGGACAGCTATGGCTACACCTTC | TRBV25-1 | TRBD1 | . | TRBJ1-2
CASSLRDSPTYEQYF | TGTGCCAGCAGCTTGAGGGACAGTCCTACCTACGAGCAGTACTTC | TRBV11-3 | TRBD1 | . | TRBJ2-7
CASSIGAEYGYTF | TGTGCCAGTAGTATTGGGGCGGAGTATGGCTACACCTTC | TRBV19 | . | . | TRBJ1-2
CAWSAGASTDTQYF | TGTGCCTGGAGCGCAGGGGCCAGCACAGATACGCAGTATTTT | TRBV30 | . | . | TRBJ2-3
CASRSSSVMNTEAFF | TGTGCCAGCAGATCTTCCTCAGTCATGAACACTGAAGCTTTCTTT | TRBV28 | . | . | TRBJ1-1
CASSTPPGGSYNEQFF | TGTGCCAGCAGCACCCCCCCGGGGGGCTCCTACAATGAGCAGTTCTTC | TRBV7-9 | TRBD2 | few | TRBJ2-1
CASSPLQGRTEAFF | TGTGCCAGCAGTCCCTTGCAGGGTCGGACTGAAGCTTTCTTT | TRBV27 | . | . | TRBJ1-1
CASSLRQQRGMQFF | TGTGCCAGCAGTTTACGGCAGCAAAGAGGAATGCAGTTCTTC | TRBV28 | . | . | TRBJ2-1